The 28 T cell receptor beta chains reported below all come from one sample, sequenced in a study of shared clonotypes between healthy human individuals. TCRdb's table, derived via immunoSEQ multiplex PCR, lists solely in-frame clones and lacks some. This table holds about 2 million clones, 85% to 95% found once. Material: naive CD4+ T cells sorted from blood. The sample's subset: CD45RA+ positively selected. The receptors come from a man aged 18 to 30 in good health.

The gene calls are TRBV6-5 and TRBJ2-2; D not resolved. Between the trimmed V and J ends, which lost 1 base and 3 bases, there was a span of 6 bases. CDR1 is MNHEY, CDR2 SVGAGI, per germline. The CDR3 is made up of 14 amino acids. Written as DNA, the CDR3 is TGTGCCAGCAGTTACTTCCAGGACACCGGGGAGCTGTTTTTT. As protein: CASSYFQDTGELFF.

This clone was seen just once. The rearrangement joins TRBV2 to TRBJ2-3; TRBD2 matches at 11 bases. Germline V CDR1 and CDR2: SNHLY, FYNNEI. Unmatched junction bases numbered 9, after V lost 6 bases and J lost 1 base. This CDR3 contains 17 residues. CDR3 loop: CASSLAGGRSRTDTQYF. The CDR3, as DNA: TGTGCCAGCAGCCTAGCGGGGGGCCGATCACGCACAGATACGCAGTATTTT.

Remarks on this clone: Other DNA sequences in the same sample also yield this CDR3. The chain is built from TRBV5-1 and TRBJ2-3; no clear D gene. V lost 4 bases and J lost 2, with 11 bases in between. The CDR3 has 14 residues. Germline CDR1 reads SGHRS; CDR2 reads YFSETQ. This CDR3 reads CASSLGRSTDTQYF. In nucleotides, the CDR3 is TGCGCCAGCAGCCTCGGACGTTCCACAGATACGCAGTATTTT.

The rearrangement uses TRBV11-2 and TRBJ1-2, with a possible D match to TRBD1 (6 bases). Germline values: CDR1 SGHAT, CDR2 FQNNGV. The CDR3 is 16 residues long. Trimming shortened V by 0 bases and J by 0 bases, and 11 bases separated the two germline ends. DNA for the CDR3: TGTGCCAGCAGCTTAGAGGGGGCGAAAGCTAACTATGGCTACACCTTC. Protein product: CASSLEGAKANYGYTF. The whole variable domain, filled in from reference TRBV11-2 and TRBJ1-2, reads EAGVAQSPRYKIIEKRQSVAFWCNPISGHATLYWYQQILGQGPKLLIQFQNNGVVDDSQLPKDRFSAERLKGVDSTLKIQPAKLEDSAVYLCASSLEGAKANYGYTFGSGTRLTVV.

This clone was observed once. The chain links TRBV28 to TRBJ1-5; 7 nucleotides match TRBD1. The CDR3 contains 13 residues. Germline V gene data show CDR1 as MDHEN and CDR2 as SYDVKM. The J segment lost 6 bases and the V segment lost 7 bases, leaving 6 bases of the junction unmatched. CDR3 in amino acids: CASTNDRVQPQHF. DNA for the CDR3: TGTGCCAGCACCAACGACAGGGTTCAGCCCCAGCATTTT. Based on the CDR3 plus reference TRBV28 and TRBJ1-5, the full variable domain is DVKVTQSSRYLVKRTGEKVFLECVQDMDHENMFWYRQDPGLGLRLIYFSYDVKMKEKGDIPEGYSVSREKKERFSLILESASTNQTSMYLCASTNDRVQPQHFGDGTRLSIL.

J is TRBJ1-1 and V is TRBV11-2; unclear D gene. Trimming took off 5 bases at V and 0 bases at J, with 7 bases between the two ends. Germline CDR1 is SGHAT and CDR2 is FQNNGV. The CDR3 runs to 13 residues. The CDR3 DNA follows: TGTGCCAGCAGCGCGGGCGTGAACACTGAAGCTTTCTTT. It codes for CASSAGVNTEAFF.

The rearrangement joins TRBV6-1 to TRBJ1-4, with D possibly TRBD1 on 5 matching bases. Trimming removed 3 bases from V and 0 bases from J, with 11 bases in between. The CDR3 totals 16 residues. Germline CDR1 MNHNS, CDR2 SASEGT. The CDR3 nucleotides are TGTGCCAGCAGTGACCTGGGGGGGACAACTAATGAAAAACTGTTTTTT. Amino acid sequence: CASSDLGGTTNEKLFF.

The CDR3 DNA reads TGTGCCTGGAGTGCGGGACAGGCGGGGGAAAAACTGTTTTTT. Its translation is CAWSAGQAGEKLFF. The V call is TRBV30, the J call TRBJ1-4, with TRBD1 identical over 8 bases. The CDR3 is 14 amino acids. J was trimmed by 8 bases and V by 1 base; bases with no gene match: 6. CDR1 is GTSNPN and CDR2 is SVGIG in the germline V gene (reference sequence).

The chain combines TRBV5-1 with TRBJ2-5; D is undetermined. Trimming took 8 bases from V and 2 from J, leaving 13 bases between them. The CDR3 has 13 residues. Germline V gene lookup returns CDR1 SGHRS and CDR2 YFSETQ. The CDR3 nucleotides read TGCGCCAGTCGTAGAGCCGGGCAAGAGACCCAGTACTTC. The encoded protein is CASRRAGQETQYF.

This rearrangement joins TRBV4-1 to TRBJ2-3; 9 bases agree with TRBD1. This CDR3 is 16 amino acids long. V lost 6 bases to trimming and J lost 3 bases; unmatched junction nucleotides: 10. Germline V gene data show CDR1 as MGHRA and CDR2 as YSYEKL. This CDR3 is CASRLQGAKETDTQYF. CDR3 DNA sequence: TGCGCCAGCAGACTACAGGGGGCTAAGGAGACAGATACGCAGTATTTT.

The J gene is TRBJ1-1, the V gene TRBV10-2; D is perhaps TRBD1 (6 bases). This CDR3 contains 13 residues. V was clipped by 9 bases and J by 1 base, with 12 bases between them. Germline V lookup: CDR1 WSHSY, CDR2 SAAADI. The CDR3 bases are TGCGCCAGTGTGACGACAGGGAACACTGAAGCTTTCTTT. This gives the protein CASVTTGNTEAFF.

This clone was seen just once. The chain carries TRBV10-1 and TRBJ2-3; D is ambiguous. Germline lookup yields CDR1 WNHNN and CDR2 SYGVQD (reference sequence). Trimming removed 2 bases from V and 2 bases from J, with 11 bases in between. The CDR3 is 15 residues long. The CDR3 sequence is CASSEVGGPTDTQYF. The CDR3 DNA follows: TGCGCCAGCAGTGAGGTCGGCGGACCCACAGATACGCAGTATTTT.

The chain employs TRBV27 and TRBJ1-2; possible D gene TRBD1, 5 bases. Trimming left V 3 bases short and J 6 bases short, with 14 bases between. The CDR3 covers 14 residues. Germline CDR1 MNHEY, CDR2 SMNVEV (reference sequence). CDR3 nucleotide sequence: TGTGCCAGCAGTTTCCGGGACGCCGGCAATGGCTACACCTTC. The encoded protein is CASSFRDAGNGYTF.

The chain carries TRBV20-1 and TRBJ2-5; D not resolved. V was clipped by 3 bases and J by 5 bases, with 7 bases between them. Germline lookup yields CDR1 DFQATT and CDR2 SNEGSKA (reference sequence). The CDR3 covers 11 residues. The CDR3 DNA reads TGCAGTGCTAGGAGCACGGAGACCCAGTACTTC. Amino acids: CSARSTETQYF.

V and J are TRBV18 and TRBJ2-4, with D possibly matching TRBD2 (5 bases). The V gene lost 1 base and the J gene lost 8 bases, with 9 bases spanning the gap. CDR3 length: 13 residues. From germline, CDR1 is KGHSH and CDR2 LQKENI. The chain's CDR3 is CASSPLRGDIQYF. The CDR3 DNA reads TGTGCCAGCTCACCACTCCGGGGAGACATTCAGTACTTC.

CDR3 amino acids: CASRAGRSSSYNSPLHF. In DNA, the CDR3 is TGTGCCAGCAGGGCTGGGCGAAGTAGCTCCTATAATTCACCCCTCCACTTT. The chain couples TRBV2 to TRBJ1-6; D not resolved. CDR1 and CDR2 (germline): SNHLY, FYNNEI. The CDR3 has 17 amino acids. V was pared by 6 bases and J by 0 bases, with 15 bases between.

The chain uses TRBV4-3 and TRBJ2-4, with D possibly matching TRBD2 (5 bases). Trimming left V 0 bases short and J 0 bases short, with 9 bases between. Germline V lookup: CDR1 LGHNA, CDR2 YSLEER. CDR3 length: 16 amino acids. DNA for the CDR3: TGCGCCAGCAGCCAAGACGGAGGTCTAGCCAAAAACATTCAGTACTTC. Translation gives CASSQDGGLAKNIQYF.

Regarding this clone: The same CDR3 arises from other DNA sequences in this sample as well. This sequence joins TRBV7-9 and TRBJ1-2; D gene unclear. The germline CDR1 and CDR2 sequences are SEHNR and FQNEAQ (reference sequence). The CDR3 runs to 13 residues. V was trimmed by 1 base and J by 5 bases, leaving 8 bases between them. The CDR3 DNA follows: TGTGCCAGCAGCTTAGGGCGGGATTATGGCTACACCTTC. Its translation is CASSLGRDYGYTF.

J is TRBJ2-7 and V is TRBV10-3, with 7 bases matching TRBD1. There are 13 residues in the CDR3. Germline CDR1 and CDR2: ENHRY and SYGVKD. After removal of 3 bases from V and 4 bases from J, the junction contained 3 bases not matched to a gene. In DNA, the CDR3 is TGTGCCATCAGTGACGGGGACAGATACGAGCAGTACTTC. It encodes CAISDGDRYEQYF.

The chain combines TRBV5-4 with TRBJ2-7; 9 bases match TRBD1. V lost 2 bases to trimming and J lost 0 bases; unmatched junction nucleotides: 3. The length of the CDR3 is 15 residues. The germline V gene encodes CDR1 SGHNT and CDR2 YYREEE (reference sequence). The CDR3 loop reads CASSFLGQGSYEQYF. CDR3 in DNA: TGTGCCAGCAGCTTTTTGGGACAGGGCTCCTACGAGCAGTACTTC.

The CDR3 DNA is TGTGCCAGCAGCGTTAGTAGCGGGGGCCCCCAAGAGACCCAGTACTTC. Its translation: CASSVSSGGPQETQYF. The chain joins TRBV9 to TRBJ2-5; TRBD2 aligns across 9 bases. Germline CDR1 SGDLS, CDR2 YYNGEE. This CDR3 is built from 16 residues. The V and J ends lost 2 bases and 1 base, in that order; junction bases with no gene match: 6.

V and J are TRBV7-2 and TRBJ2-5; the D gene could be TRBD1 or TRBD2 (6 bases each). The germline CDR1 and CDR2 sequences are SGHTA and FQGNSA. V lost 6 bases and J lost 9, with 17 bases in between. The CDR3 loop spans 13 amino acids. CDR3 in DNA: TGTGCCAGCAGAGGGGGGCCGCAAAAGGCCCAGTACTTC. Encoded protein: CASRGGPQKAQYF.

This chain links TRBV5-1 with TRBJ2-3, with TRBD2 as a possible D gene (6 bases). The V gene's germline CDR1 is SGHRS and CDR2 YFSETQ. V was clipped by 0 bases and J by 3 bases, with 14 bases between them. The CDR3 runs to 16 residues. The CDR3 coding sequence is TGCGCCAGCAGCTTGGATGCGGGATCGGGTACAGATACGCAGTATTTT. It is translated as CASSLDAGSGTDTQYF. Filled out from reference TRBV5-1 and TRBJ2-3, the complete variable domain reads KAGVTQTPRYLIKTRGQQVTLSCSPISGHRSVSWYQQTPGQGLQFLFEYFSETQRNKGNFPGRFSGRQFSNSRSEMNVSTLELGDSALYLCASSLDAGSGTDTQYFGPGTRLTVL.

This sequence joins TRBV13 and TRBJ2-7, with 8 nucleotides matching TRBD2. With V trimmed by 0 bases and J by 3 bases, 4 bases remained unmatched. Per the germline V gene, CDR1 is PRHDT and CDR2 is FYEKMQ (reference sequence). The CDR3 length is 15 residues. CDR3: CASSLGGRGDYEQYF. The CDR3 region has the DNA TGTGCCAGCAGCTTAGGCGGGCGGGGGGACTACGAGCAGTACTTC. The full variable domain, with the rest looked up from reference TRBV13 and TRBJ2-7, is AAGVIQSPRHLIKEKRETATLKCYPIPRHDTVYWYQQGPGQDPQFLISFYEKMQSDKGSIPDRFSAQQFSDYHSELNMSSLELGDSALYFCASSLGGRGDYEQYFGPGTRLTVT.

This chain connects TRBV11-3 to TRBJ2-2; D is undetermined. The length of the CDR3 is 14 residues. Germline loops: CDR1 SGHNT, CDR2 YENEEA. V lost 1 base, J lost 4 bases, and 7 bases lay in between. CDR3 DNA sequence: TGTGCCAGCAGCTTAGTTTCGGGCACCGGGGAGCTGTTTTTT. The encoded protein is CASSLVSGTGELFF.

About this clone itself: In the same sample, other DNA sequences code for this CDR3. The CDR3 loop is CASSLGRGARSPLHF. The CDR3 DNA sequence: TGTGCCAGCAGCTTGGGGCGGGGGGCGCGTTCACCCCTCCACTTT. The rearrangement uses TRBV5-8 and TRBJ1-6; D may be TRBD1 (6 bases). The CDR3 has 15 residues. Trimming pared 0 bases from V and 9 bases from J, leaving 13 bases between. The germline gives CDR1 SGHTS, CDR2 YDEGEE.

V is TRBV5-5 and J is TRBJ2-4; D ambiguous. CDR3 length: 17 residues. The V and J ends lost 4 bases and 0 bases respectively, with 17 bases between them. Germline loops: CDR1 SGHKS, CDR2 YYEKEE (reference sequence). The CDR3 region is CASSRSISDLAKNIQYF. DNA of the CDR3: TGTGCCAGCAGCCGGTCCATTTCGGACCTAGCCAAAAACATTCAGTACTTC. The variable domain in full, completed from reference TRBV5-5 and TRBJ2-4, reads DAGVTQSPTHLIKTRGQQVTLRCSPISGHKSVSWYQQVLGQGPQFIFQYYEKEERGRGNFPDRFSARQFPNYSSELNVNALLLGDSALYLCASSRSISDLAKNIQYFGAGTRLSVL.

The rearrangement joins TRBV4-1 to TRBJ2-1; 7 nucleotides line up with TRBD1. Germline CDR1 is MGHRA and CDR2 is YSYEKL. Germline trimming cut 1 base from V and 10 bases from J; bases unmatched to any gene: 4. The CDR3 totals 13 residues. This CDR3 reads CASSQGQGWEQFF. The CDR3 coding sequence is TGCGCCAGCAGCCAAGGACAGGGCTGGGAGCAGTTCTTC.